Listed below are T cell receptor beta chains from one sample, sequenced in a study of breast tumors, draining lymph nodes, adjacent tissues. MiXCR, run by TCRdb on the multiplex PCR reads, gives a single entry per CDR3 protein. The sample has over 15,000 distinct CDR3 sequences; around 49% are singletons. Sequencing used tumor-adjacent breast tissue. Receptor source: a female donor with breast cancer. Some clones in this sample may be carry-over from other donors' samples. Each CDR3 is given with its conserved first and last residue. The D gene is left open where the match is weak. A row's size may be missing; if present it is once, few, many or a size class.

clone size | J gene | D gene | V gene | CDR3 protein | CDR3 DNA
once | TRBJ2-5 | TRBD2 | TRBV7-3 | CASSLNAGEGETQYF | TGTGCCAGCAGCTTAAATGCGGGAGAGGGGGAGACCCAGTACTTC
NA | TRBJ1-2 | TRBD1 | TRBV4-1 | CASSQGTGAFYGYTF | TGCGCCAGCAGCCAAGGGACAGGGGCCTTCTATGGCTACACCTTC
NA | TRBJ2-7 | NA | TRBV12-3/TRBV12-4 | CASSEGPGVYEQYF | TGTGCCAGCAGTGAGGGGCCGGGAGTGTACGAGCAGTACTTC
NA | TRBJ1-4 | TRBD1 | TRBV29-1 | CSVLVMRDRYNEKLFF | TGCAGCGTCCTTGTAATGAGGGACAGGTATAATGAAAAACTGTTTTTT
few | TRBJ1-1 | NA | TRBV6-1 | CASSSHGGTEAFF | TGTGCCAGCAGCTCTCACGGGGGGACTGAAGCTTTCTTT
NA | TRBJ1-1 | NA | TRBV6-1 | CASSIRVQTEAFF | TGTGCCAGCAGCATCAGGGTCCAAACTGAAGCTTTCTTT
many | TRBJ1-1 | NA | TRBV2 | CASSGDPGNAFF | TGTGCCAGCAGTGGCGACCCGGGTAACGCTTTCTTT
NA | TRBJ2-1 | TRBD2 | TRBV20-1 | CSARVLAGGIYNEQFF | TGCAGTGCTAGAGTTCTAGCGGGAGGGATCTACAATGAGCAGTTCTTC
many | TRBJ2-5 | NA | TRBV20-1 | CSADAGPSRTQYF | TGCAGTGCGGACGCGGGGCCGTCCAGAACCCAGTACTTC
NA | TRBJ2-1 | NA | TRBV24-1 | CATSEFTNEQFFGPSSYNEQFF | NA
medium-sized | TRBJ2-7 | TRBD2 | TRBV5-8 | CASSLPGGRTNSYEQYF | TGTGCCAGCAGCCTTCCCGGCGGGAGGACCAATAGCTACGAGCAGTACTTC
NA | TRBJ1-6 | NA | TRBV12-3/TRBV12-4 | CASSPRDSPLHF | TGTGCCAGCAGTCCGAGAGATTCACCCCTCCACTTT
many | TRBJ2-3 | TRBD2 | TRBV6-5 | CASGRGGTDTQYF | TGTGCCAGCGGTCGGGGGGGCACAGATACGCAGTATTTT
many | TRBJ1-2 | NA | TRBV2 | CASSDQATYGYTF | TGTGCCAGCAGTGATCAGGCTACATATGGCTACACCTTC
NA | TRBJ2-1 | NA | TRBV19 | CASSLATENNEQFF | TGTGCCAGTAGCCTAGCGACAGAAAACAATGAGCAGTTCTTC
large | TRBJ2-7 | NA | TRBV3-1 | CASSQAAGEQYF | TGTGCCAGCAGCCAAGCGGCGGGCGAGCAGTACTTC
NA | TRBJ2-3 | TRBD2 | TRBV24-1 | CATRRGRGGTDTQYF | TGTGCCACCAGGCGCGGGAGAGGCGGCACAGATACGCAGTATTTT
NA | TRBJ1-5 | NA | TRBV29-1 | CSVNRTVGNQPQHF | TGCAGCGTAAATCGGACAGTAGGCAATCAGCCCCAGCATTTT
NA | TRBJ2-5 | NA | TRBV11-3 | CASSHRDRETQYF | TGTGCCAGCAGCCACCGGGACCGAGAGACCCAGTACTTC
NA | TRBJ2-3 | NA | TRBV7-9 | CASSATDTQYF | TGTGCCAGCAGCGCGACAGATACGCAGTATTTT
medium-sized | TRBJ2-3 | NA | TRBV7-8 | CASSYLYTDTQYF | TGTGCCAGCAGCTACCTCTACACAGATACGCAGTATTTT
NA | TRBJ2-1 | TRBD2 | TRBV9 | CASSVGASGSYNEQFF | TGTGCCAGCAGCGTAGGGGCTAGCGGGAGTTACAATGAGCAGTTCTTC
NA | TRBJ2-5 | NA | TRBV6-6 | CASSHSDETQYF | TGTGCCAGCAGTCACTCGGATGAGACCCAGTACTTC
NA | TRBJ2-7 | TRBD1 | TRBV12-3/TRBV12-4 | CASSDTGTAYEQYF | TGTGCCAGCAGTGACACCGGGACAGCCTACGAGCAGTACTTC
many | TRBJ2-6 | NA | TRBV19 | CASSFGAGANVLTF | TGTGCCAGTTCTTTTGGCGCTGGGGCCAACGTCCTGACTTTC
NA | TRBJ2-3 | NA | TRBV7-3 | CASSLTADSRDTQYF | TGTGCCAGCAGCTTAACGGCGGATTCACGGGATACGCAGTATTTT
NA | TRBJ2-7 | TRBD1 | TRBV24-1 | CATSDSRTSRDRDYEQYF | TGTGCCACCAGTGATTCGCGCACAAGCCGGGACAGGGACTACGAGCAGTACTTC
few | TRBJ2-3 | NA | TRBV9 | CASSGGPSGTDTQYF | TGTGCCAGCAGCGGTGGGCCTAGCGGCACAGATACGCAGTATTTT
NA | TRBJ2-6 | NA | TRBV7-2 | CASSLYPGANVLTF | TGTGCCAGCAGCTTATACCCTGGGGCCAACGTCCTGACTTTC
NA | TRBJ2-7 | NA | TRBV15 | CATSRGLRDEQYF | TGTGCCACCAGCAGAGGTCTTAGAGACGAGCAGTACTTC
NA | TRBJ2-7 | NA | TRBV2 | CASSEEARVQQYF | TGTGCCAGCAGTGAAGAAGCCCGGGTACAGCAGTACTTC
many | TRBJ2-1 | NA | TRBV9 | CASSATAEQFF | TGTGCCAGCAGCGCGACTGCCGAGCAGTTCTTC
medium-sized | TRBJ1-6 | TRBD1 | TRBV12-3/TRBV12-4 | CASSWGQGNNSPLHF | TGTGCCAGCAGTTGGGGACAGGGTAACAATTCACCCCTCCACTTT
NA | TRBJ1-6 | NA | TRBV7-2 | CASSEGLSPLHF | TGTGCCAGCAGCGAGGGGCTTTCACCCCTCCACTTT
many | TRBJ1-2 | TRBD1 | TRBV27 | CASSPGGQNYGYTF | TGTGCCAGCAGTCCAGGGGGCCAAAACTATGGCTACACCTTC
NA | TRBJ1-5 | NA | TRBV7-8 | CASSSSAGGNQPQHF | TGTGCCAGCAGCTCTTCAGCAGGGGGCAATCAGCCCCAGCATTTT
once | TRBJ1-6 | TRBD1 | TRBV19 | CATYPGQTNSPLHF | TGTGCCACCTACCCGGGACAGACAAATTCACCCCTCCACTTT
NA | TRBJ2-7 | TRBD2 | TRBV12-3/TRBV12-4 | CASSPGTSGRPRSYEQYF | TGTGCCAGCAGTCCCGGGACTAGCGGGAGGCCCCGCTCCTACGAGCAGTACTTC
NA | TRBJ2-7 | NA | TRBV5-4 | CASSLSGTPRSYEQYF | TGTGCTAGCAGCTTGAGTGGGACGCCCCGCTCCTACGAGCAGTACTTC
many | TRBJ2-1 | TRBD2 | TRBV6-2/TRBV6-3 | CASTYWTSGLNEQFF | TGTGCCAGCACTTACTGGACTAGCGGGCTAAATGAGCAGTTCTTC
medium-sized | TRBJ2-3 | NA | TRBV13 | CASSLDRNTQYF | TGTGCCAGCAGCTTGGACAGAAATACGCAGTATTTT
medium-sized | TRBJ1-2 | NA | TRBV5-1 | CASSLGASGSHGYTF | TGCGCCAGCAGCTTGGGAGCATCAGGGTCGCATGGCTACACCTTC
NA | TRBJ2-1 | NA | TRBV5-4 | CACILQGSGEQFF | TGTGCCTGCATCTTGCAGGGGAGCGGTGAGCAGTTCTTC
many | TRBJ2-7 | NA | TRBV6-2/TRBV6-3 | CASTKRSDKHYEQYF | TGTGCCAGCACCAAGCGGAGCGACAAACACTACGAGCAGTACTTC
NA | TRBJ2-5 | TRBD1 | TRBV29-1 | CSVRDRGAAETQYF | TGCAGCGTTCGGGACAGGGGAGCAGCAGAGACCCAGTACTTC
once | TRBJ2-5 | NA | TRBV6-5 | CASSHFASEMETQYF | TGCGCCAGCAGTCATTTCGCTAGCGAGATGGAGACCCAGTACTTC
many | TRBJ1-5 | NA | TRBV30 | CAWSAAGEQPQHF | TGTGCCTGGAGTGCCGCAGGGGAACAGCCCCAGCATTTT
NA | TRBJ2-1 | TRBD1 | TRBV5-1 | CASSLGTGSYNEQFF | TGCGCCAGCAGCTTGGGGACAGGGTCCTACAATGAGCAGTTCTTC
NA | TRBJ2-1 | TRBD2 | TRBV9 | CASSVGASGTANEQFF | TGTGCCAGCAGCGTAGGGGCTAGCGGGACCGCTAATGAGCAGTTCTTC
NA | TRBJ1-1 | NA | TRBV6-5 | CASKGPTTSAFF | TGTGCCAGCAAGGGCCCGACAACGTCGGCTTTCTTT
NA | TRBJ2-7 | NA | TRBV20-1 | CSATRLEYEQYF | TGCAGTGCTACAAGATTAGAGTACGAGCAGTACTTC
many | TRBJ2-4 | NA | TRBV5-1 | CASSLSPIAKNIQYF | TGCGCCAGCAGCTTGAGCCCGATAGCCAAAAACATTCAATACTTC
once | TRBJ1-3 | NA | TRBV4-2 | CASSQSQPNTIYF | TGTGCCAGCAGCCAAAGTCAGCCAAACACCATATATTTT
NA | TRBJ1-2 | TRBD1 | TRBV15 | CATSSLRTGGYGYTF | TGTGCCACCAGCAGTTTACGGACAGGGGGCTATGGCTACACCTTC
large | TRBJ1-2 | TRBD1 | TRBV7-2 | CASSLAPGQGRGYGYTF | TGTGCCAGCAGCTTAGCTCCGGGACAGGGGAGGGGATATGGCTACACCTTC
NA | TRBJ1-1 | TRBD1 | TRBV20-1 | CSGGTGTEASF | TGCAGTGGAGGGACAGGGACCGAAGCTTCCTTT
NA | TRBJ1-2 | NA | TRBV19 | CASSEAGRGRGYGYTF | TGTGCCAGTAGTGAAGCGGGACGGGGGAGGGGATATGGCTACACCTTC